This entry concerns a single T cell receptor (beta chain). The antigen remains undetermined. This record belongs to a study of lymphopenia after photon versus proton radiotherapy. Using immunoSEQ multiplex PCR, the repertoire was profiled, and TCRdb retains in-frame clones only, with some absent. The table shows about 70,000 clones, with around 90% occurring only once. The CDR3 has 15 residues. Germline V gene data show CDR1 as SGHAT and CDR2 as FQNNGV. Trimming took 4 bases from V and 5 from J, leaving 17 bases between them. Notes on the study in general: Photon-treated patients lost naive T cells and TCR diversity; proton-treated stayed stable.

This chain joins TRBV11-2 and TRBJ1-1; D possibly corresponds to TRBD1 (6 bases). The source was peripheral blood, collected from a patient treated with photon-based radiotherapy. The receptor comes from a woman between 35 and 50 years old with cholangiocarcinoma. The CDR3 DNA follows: TGTGCCAGCAGCTCCTCACTCATCAGGGGAACTGAAGCTTTCTTT. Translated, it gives CASSSSLIRGTEAFF.